These 14 T cell receptor beta chains were all obtained from the same sample, sequenced in a study of siplizumab effects on memory and regulatory T cells (dated by TCRdb to between 2017 and 2020). Mixed lymphocyte reaction cells were cocultured at 37°C for about 6 days. Preparation of the library involved the immunoSEQ multiplex PCR assay. TCRdb stores this immuneACCESS table with in-frame sequences only. Part of the clones is absent; in the studies checked, under half of the shortfall reflects unresolved V genes, and no reason is known for the rest. This sample gives roughly 18,000 clones in total; 45% to 60% of them show up just once. Nearly 5% of the sample rests with the top ten. These TCRs' antigens remain unknown. Sample: CFSE-low (dividing) CD4+ T cells sorted from an allogeneic mixed lymphocyte reaction. Receptors were obtained from a human donor in good health; the cells came from an allogeneic mixed lymphocyte reaction.

This chain joins TRBV10-2 and TRBJ2-7; 8 positions match TRBD1. Per germline, CDR1 WSHSY and CDR2 SAAADI. The V gene end was trimmed by 3 bases and the J gene end by 0 bases; junction bases not matched to a gene: 4. The CDR3 has 15 amino acids. CDR3 coding DNA: TGCGCCAGCAGTGAAACAGGGGGAGGCTCCTACGAGCAGTACTTC. This codes for CASSETGGGSYEQYF.

This clone was seen only a few times. J is TRBJ1-2 and V is TRBV5-1; tentative D call: TRBD1 (5 bases). The CDR3 extends over 13 amino acids. Germline assignment: CDR1 SGHRS and CDR2 YFSETQ. The V end lost 1 base, the J end lost 8 bases, and 12 bases lay between the germline ends. In nucleotides, the CDR3 is TGCGCCAGCAGCTTGCTAGGGGCGGGGGGCTACACCTTC. Protein sequence: CASSLLGAGGYTF. Supplemented by reference TRBV5-1 and TRBJ1-2, the full variable domain reads KAGVTQTPRYLIKTRGQQVTLSCSPISGHRSVSWYQQTPGQGLQFLFEYFSETQRNKGNFPGRFSGRQFSNSRSEMNVSTLELGDSALYLCASSLLGAGGYTFGSGTRLTVV.

V and J are TRBV6-5 and TRBJ1-1, with 8 bases aligning to TRBD1. The germline gives CDR1 MNHEY, CDR2 SVGAGI. J gave up 3 bases and V 4 bases, and 7 bases lay outside the gene matches. This CDR3 is 15 amino acids long. CDR3 sequence (DNA): TGTGCCAGCAGTTCCGGACAGGGCGGTTACACTGAAGCTTTCTTT. Its translation: CASSSGQGGYTEAFF.

In this sample, this clone turned up a few times. The chain carries TRBV11-2 and TRBJ1-2; D perhaps matches TRBD1 (5 bases). The CDR3 sequence is 15 residues long. Deletions cut 7 bases from V and 4 bases from J, with 19 bases between. CDR1 is SGHAT, CDR2 FQNNGV, per germline. CDR3 residues: CASTENRLSSYGYTF. DNA of the CDR3: TGTGCCAGCACCGAAAACAGGCTAAGCTCCTATGGCTACACCTTC.

The chain recombines TRBV7-9 with TRBJ1-4, with D possibly matching TRBD1 (6 bases). Trimming pared 4 bases from V and 2 bases from J, leaving 11 bases between. CDR3 length: 15 amino acids. Germline V lookup: CDR1 SEHNR, CDR2 FQNEAQ (reference sequence). DNA of the CDR3: TGTGCCAGCAGCTACAGGGTCCCGACTAATGAAAAACTGTTTTTT. Translating it yields CASSYRVPTNEKLFF.

The chain couples TRBV7-2 to TRBJ1-5; D remains unclear. The germline CDR1 and CDR2 sequences are SGHTA and FQGNSA. V dropped 3 bases and J dropped 5 bases, with 8 bases sitting between them. This CDR3 has 13 amino acids. CDR3 DNA: TGTGCCAGCAGCTTTTTCTGGGATCAGCCCCAGCATTTT. Translated: CASSFFWDQPQHF.

The J gene is TRBJ1-1, the V gene TRBV4-2; D remains ambiguous. Trimming stripped 5 bases from V and 5 bases from J, with 18 bases between. This CDR3 has 15 amino acids. Germline-derived CDR1 and CDR2 are LGHNA and YNFKEQ. CDR3 nucleotide sequence: TGTGCCAGCAGCTTGGCGTCTACGGGAGGAACTGAAGCTTTCTTT. Protein: CASSLASTGGTEAFF.

The chain is built from TRBV6-5 and TRBJ1-2, with D unclear. The CDR3 spans 11 residues. Germline V gene sequence: CDR1 MNHEY, CDR2 SVGAGI. Trimming removed 6 bases at V and 8 bases at J, with 10 bases between. The CDR3 sequence: CASSNFEGYTF. The CDR3 DNA reads TGTGCCAGCAGCAACTTCGAAGGCTACACCTTC.

This clone has only a few counts. At the DNA level, this CDR3 is encoded by other sequences in the same sample as well. This chain connects TRBV28 to TRBJ1-2; D perhaps matches TRBD1 (6 bases). The CDR3 loop spans 12 amino acids. Germline V gene sequence: CDR1 MDHEN, CDR2 SYDVKM. V lost 5 bases and J lost 5, with 9 bases in between. In DNA, the CDR3 is TGTGCCAGCAGTCTGAGGGGGTATGGCTACACCTTC. This codes for CASSLRGYGYTF.

The chain employs TRBV18 and TRBJ1-6; no reliable D call. The V gene lost 0 bases and the J gene lost 9 bases, with 15 bases spanning the gap. Germline assignment: CDR1 KGHSH and CDR2 LQKENI. The CDR3 runs to 16 residues. CDR3 in amino acids: CASSPPLPQSGSPLHF. Written as DNA, the CDR3 is TGTGCCAGCTCACCACCCCTCCCCCAGTCGGGTTCACCCCTCCACTTT. The whole variable domain, remainder taken from reference TRBV18 and TRBJ1-6, is NAGVMQNPRHLVRRRGQEARLRCSPMKGHSHVYWYRQLPEEGLKFMVYLQKENIIDESGMPKERFSAEFPKEGPSILRIQQVVRGDSAAYFCASSPPLPQSGSPLHFGNGTRLTVT.

This clone appeared a few times. The rearrangement joins TRBV12-5 to TRBJ2-7; D not resolved. Germline V gene data show CDR1 as LGHNT and CDR2 as FRNRAP. Deletions cut 0 bases from V and 1 base from J, with 4 bases between. The CDR3 runs 13 residues. In nucleotides, the CDR3 is TGTGCTAGTGGTTTGGTTGGGTCCTACGAGCAGTACTTC. As protein: CASGLVGSYEQYF.

There are a few counts of this clone. The chain is built from TRBV11-3 and TRBJ1-2; weak D call: TRBD1 (6 bases). Germline values: CDR1 SGHNT, CDR2 YENEEA. This CDR3 comprises 15 residues. Trimming removed 3 bases at V and 4 bases at J, with 15 bases between. The CDR3 region has the DNA TGTGCCAGCAGCTTGACGGCAGGGGCCGGCTATGGCTACACCTTC. Translating it yields CASSLTAGAGYGYTF.

V usage is TRBV6-1 and J usage is TRBJ1-2; D is possibly TRBD1 (6 bases). The CDR3 contains 14 residues. Per germline, CDR1 MNHNS and CDR2 SASEGT. V lost 5 bases to trimming and J lost 5 bases, with 15 bases between them. This chain's CDR3 is CASSPGQISYGYTF. The CDR3 region has the DNA TGTGCCAGCAGTCCCGGACAGATTTCATATGGCTACACCTTC.

J is TRBJ1-5 and V is TRBV18; D remains ambiguous. CDR3 length: 14 amino acids. CDR1 KGHSH and CDR2 LQKENI come from the germline V gene. Trimming took off 6 bases at V and 5 bases at J, with 14 bases between the two ends. The CDR3 region is CASSADAGDQPQHF. CDR3 bases: TGTGCCAGCTCGGCGGATGCGGGCGATCAGCCCCAGCATTTT.